These 21 T cell receptor beta chains originate from one sample sequenced in a study of cytomegalovirus exposure and HLA in healthy donors. Measured with immunoSEQ multiplex PCR; TCRdb has only the in-frame clones, and not every one. The table lists fewer than 200,000 clones, around nine tenths of them singletons. Sequenced: PBMCs. The receptors derive from a man aged 25-40 years in good health and CMV-seropositive.

The J gene is TRBJ1-2, the V gene TRBV7-9; D uncertain. Deletions cut 1 base from V and 0 bases from J, with 9 bases between. The CDR3 spans 15 residues. CDR1 is SEHNR and CDR2 is FQNEAQ in the germline V gene (reference sequence). This CDR3 is CASSLGAGANYGYTF. CDR3 DNA: TGTGCCAGCAGCTTAGGGGCAGGAGCTAACTATGGCTACACCTTC.

The V gene is TRBV2, the J gene TRBJ1-5; 10 bases are shared with TRBD1. The CDR3 contains 15 residues. Germline CDR1 is SNHLY and CDR2 is FYNNEI. V lost 4 bases and J lost 6; bases outside the gene matches: 6. CDR3 coding DNA: TGTGCCAGCAGTGCCGGGACAGGGGCGGTTCAGCCCCAGCATTTT. Protein sequence: CASSAGTGAVQPQHF.

The V and J genes are TRBV6-5 and TRBJ1-2; D ambiguous. The germline V gene encodes CDR1 MNHEY and CDR2 SVGAGI. The CDR3 totals 13 residues. Trimming shortened V by 6 bases and J by 9 bases, and 17 bases separated the two germline ends. CDR3 sequence reads: CASSEGRAFSYTF. The CDR3 DNA follows: TGTGCCAGCAGCGAGGGTAGGGCATTCAGCTACACCTTC.

The chain uses TRBV4-3 and TRBJ1-5, with a weak D call TRBD1 (5 bases). This CDR3 region has 13 residues. The V gene's germline CDR1 is LGHNA and CDR2 YSLEER. V was clipped by 8 bases and J by 0 bases, with 8 bases between them. In nucleotides, the CDR3 is TGCGCCAGCCCCGACAGTAGCAATCAGCCCCAGCATTTT. This sequence encodes CASPDSSNQPQHF.

This clone was counted only a few times. The genes are TRBV6-5 and TRBJ2-3, with TRBD2 as a possible D gene (5 bases). V was clipped by 5 bases and J by 6 bases, with 12 bases between them. CDR3 length: 13 amino acids. Germline V lookup: CDR1 MNHEY, CDR2 SVGAGI. CDR3 loop: CASSGARRDTQYF. The CDR3 coding sequence is TGTGCCAGCAGTGGAGCCAGGAGGGATACGCAGTATTTT.

The rearrangement uses TRBV6-5 and TRBJ1-5; D possibly corresponds to TRBD1 (5 bases). CDR1 MNHEY and CDR2 SVGAGI come from the germline V gene. V lost 0 bases and J lost 7, with 16 bases in between. The CDR3 is made up of 16 amino acids. The CDR3 bases are TGTGCCAGCAGTTACTCGAGGGTCCAGGGAGAGCAGCCCCAGCATTTT. It yields the protein CASSYSRVQGEQPQHF.

The rearrangement uses TRBV28 and TRBJ1-2; D might be TRBD1 (5 bases). Germline-derived CDR1 and CDR2 are MDHEN and SYDVKM. This CDR3 is 13 amino acids long. V lost 7 bases and J lost 8, with 17 bases in between. CDR3 DNA: TGTGCCAGCAACATCCGGGGGATCCACGGCTACACCTTC. Its translation: CASNIRGIHGYTF.

The gene calls are TRBV5-1 and TRBJ2-3; D tentatively reads TRBD1 or TRBD2 (6 bases each). Between the trimmed V and J ends, which lost 0 bases and 3 bases, there was a span of 11 bases. The germline V gene has CDR1 SGHRS and CDR2 YFSETQ. The CDR3 runs to 15 residues. The CDR3 bases are TGCGCCAGCAGCTTGGCGGGGGCTCTTACAGATACGCAGTATTTT. This codes for CASSLAGALTDTQYF.

This rearrangement joins TRBV7-6 to TRBJ1-5, with D uncertain. Germline V lookup: CDR1 SGHVS, CDR2 FNYEAQ. Trimming took 5 bases from V and 9 from J, leaving 8 bases between them. The CDR3 runs 11 residues. For the CDR3, the DNA is TGTGCCAGCAGCCCTCCCGGGCCCCAGCATTTT. It is translated as CASSPPGPQHF.

This sequence joins TRBV28 and TRBJ2-7; weak D call: TRBD2 (5 bases). Germline lookup yields CDR1 MDHEN and CDR2 SYDVKM. Trimming pared 0 bases from V and 2 bases from J, leaving 8 bases between. The CDR3 spans 14 residues. This CDR3 is CASSLWDGTYEQYF. The DNA of the CDR3 is TGTGCCAGCAGTTTATGGGACGGGACCTACGAGCAGTACTTC.

The genes are TRBV2 and TRBJ2-7; the D gene is possibly TRBD1 (5 bases). V was clipped by 5 bases and J by 0 bases, with 14 bases between them. The CDR3 has 15 amino acids. The germline gives CDR1 SNHLY, CDR2 FYNNEI. The CDR3 DNA reads as TGTGCCAGCAGTCGACAGCCCTCTAGCTCCTACGAGCAGTACTTC. This sequence encodes CASSRQPSSSYEQYF.

V usage is TRBV6-5 and J usage is TRBJ2-7, with TRBD1 as a possible D gene (6 bases). The CDR3 is 12 amino acids. Trimming pared 6 bases from V and 2 bases from J, leaving 8 bases between. Looked up from germline, CDR1 is MNHEY and CDR2 is SVGAGI. CDR3 residues: CASRTGAYEQYF. The CDR3 DNA is TGTGCCAGCAGGACAGGTGCCTACGAGCAGTACTTC.

The chain links TRBV4-2 to TRBJ2-5; TRBD2 matches 14 bases. The length of the CDR3 is 17 residues. The V gene's germline CDR1 is LGHNA and CDR2 YNFKEQ. With V trimmed by 4 bases and J by 4 bases, 8 bases remained unmatched. The CDR3 DNA sequence: TGTGCCAGCAGCCGACTAGCGGGAGGGCCAGCAACAGAGACCCAGTACTTC. Translation gives CASSRLAGGPATETQYF.

This clone showed up just once. This chain links TRBV4-2 with TRBJ2-4, with no clear D. The CDR3 contains 17 residues. V was trimmed by 1 base and J by 2 bases, leaving 15 bases between them. Germline CDR1 reads LGHNA; CDR2 reads YNFKEQ. CDR3 residues: CASSQGEVLGTKNIQYF. In nucleotides, the CDR3 is TGTGCCAGCAGCCAAGGCGAGGTTTTAGGAACCAAAAACATTCAGTACTTC.

The chain has TRBV2 and TRBJ1-2; 8 positions agree with TRBD1. In germline, CDR1 is SNHLY, CDR2 FYNNEI. V dropped 7 bases and J dropped 8; count of bases not matched to a gene: 12. This CDR3 is built from 14 residues. CDR3 DNA sequence: TGTGCCAGCAATCCAGACAGGGGAAGAGAAGGCTACACCTTC. Translation: CASNPDRGREGYTF.

A single count supports this clone. V is TRBV4-1 and J is TRBJ2-3, with 8 bases that match TRBD1. The CDR3 is made up of 13 amino acids. J was trimmed by 6 bases and V by 4 bases; bases with no gene match: 3. Germline assignment: CDR1 MGHRA and CDR2 YSYEKL. Here the CDR3 reads CASSRTGLDTQYF. The CDR3 DNA reads TGCGCCAGCAGCCGGACAGGGTTGGATACGCAGTATTTT.

The chain is built from TRBV5-6 and TRBJ2-7; D remains unclear. The germline V gene encodes CDR1 SGHDT and CDR2 YYEEEE. The V gene lost 2 bases and the J gene lost 5 bases, with 8 bases spanning the gap. The CDR3 consists of 12 residues. For the CDR3, the DNA is TGTGCCAGCAGCTTCAGATCTGACGAGCAGTACTTC. It is translated as CASSFRSDEQYF.

The CDR3 here is CASSYVGQGYANEKLFF. In nucleotides, the CDR3 is TGTGCCAGCAGCTACGTGGGACAGGGGTATGCTAATGAAAAACTGTTTTTT. The V call is TRBV13, the J call TRBJ1-4; 10 bases fit TRBD1. J was trimmed by 3 bases and V by 4 bases; bases with no gene match: 8. Germline CDR1 reads PRHDT; CDR2 reads FYEKMQ (reference sequence). The CDR3 is 17 residues long.

Only one count was recorded for this clone. This rearrangement joins TRBV4-1 to TRBJ2-3; 12 positions agree with TRBD2. Germline CDR1 MGHRA, CDR2 YSYEKL. The CDR3 runs to 18 residues. Unmatched junction bases numbered 10, after V lost 4 bases and J lost 2 bases. CDR3 loop: CASSRSSGGVGVTDTQYF. The CDR3 nucleotides are TGCGCCAGCAGCCGTTCTAGCGGGGGGGTTGGTGTCACAGATACGCAGTATTTT.

J is TRBJ2-5 and V is TRBV4-1, with D perhaps assigned TRBD1 or TRBD2 (5 bases each). The V gene lost 0 bases and the J gene lost 5 bases, with 10 bases spanning the gap. Germline loops: CDR1 MGHRA, CDR2 YSYEKL. CDR3 size: 14 residues. CDR3 residues: CASSQERGPETQYF. CDR3 DNA: TGCGCCAGCAGCCAAGAACGGGGCCCGGAGACCCAGTACTTC.

This rearrangement joins TRBV7-9 to TRBJ2-7; perhaps TRBD1 as D (6 bases). This CDR3 has 13 residues. The V gene's germline CDR1 is SEHNR and CDR2 FQNEAQ (reference sequence). The V and J ends lost 5 bases and 7 bases respectively, with 15 bases between them. The CDR3 loop is CASSPGGRAEQYF. The DNA of the CDR3 is TGTGCCAGCAGCCCTGGGGGCAGGGCGGAGCAGTACTTC.